The sequence of this T cell receptor (beta chain) was determined in a study of T cells in Graves' hyperthyroidism and ophthalmopathy. Background on the study: Upon initial diagnosis and before any treatment, peripheral blood was collected. Study-wide results and limits: Blood samples included most of the expanded thyroid clonotypes exceeding 0.001.

This clonotype showed up many times. Its antigen is unidentified. CDR1 is LGHNT and CDR2 is FRNRAP in the germline V gene. Trimming took 1 base from V and 6 from J; bases not matched to a gene: 4. The CDR3 is made up of 15 amino acids. Based on clinical symptoms, serum thyroxine and TRAb, thyroid ultrasound and orbital computed tomography, diagnoses were reached. PBMCs stemmed from about 9.7 ml fresh peripheral blood. TCR beta CDR3 regions were amplified from RNA transcripts. First-round RT-PCR targeting the TCR CDR3 was performed with the HTBI primer set. TCRdb ran MiXCR on the multiplex PCR reads and lists one entry per CDR3 protein. The sample includes roughly 580,000 distinct CDR3 sequences, approximately 15% seen only once; the top ten take more than 4.5%.

This clonotype was sampled from a woman in her 30s with Graves' hyperthyroidism that later progressed to Graves' ophthalmopathy. Sequenced: blood. This rearrangement joins TRBV12-5 to TRBJ1-4; 8 bases are shared with TRBD1. CDR3 sequence: CASGLATGGDEKLFF. CDR3 sequence (DNA): TGTGCTAGTGGTTTGGCCACAGGGGGGGATGAAAAACTGTTTTTT.